This T cell receptor (beta chain) was documented in a study of CD8 T cells in Susac syndrome. Negative isolation yielded CD8+ and CD4+ T cells; FACS enriched TEMRA cells. Trimming pared 3 bases from V and 5 bases from J, leaving 14 bases between. The CDR3 consists of 15 residues. Per the germline V gene, CDR1 is SNHLY and CDR2 is FYNNEI. Reverse transcription of about 0.5 to 1 ug RNA was carried out with random hexamers. immunoSEQ multiplex PCR amplified TCR beta CDR3 across 54 Vbeta, 13 Jbeta. TCRdb recomputed calls from the immunoSEQ multiplex PCR reads with MiXCR, one row per CDR3 protein. Here the sample spans approximately 120,000 distinct CDR3 sequences, 80% to 95% being singletons.

The genes are TRBV2 and TRBJ1-5; D may be TRBD1 (6 bases). The sequenced material came from CD8+ T cells from PBMCs. The source is a human donor with multiple sclerosis. The CDR3 DNA follows: TGTGCCAGCAGTGAGTGGTTGAACAGGGATCAGCCCCAGCATTTT. It yields the protein CASSEWLNRDQPQHF. Looking up the rest from reference TRBV2 and TRBJ1-5 gives the full variable domain: EPEVTQTPSHQVTQMGQEVILRCVPISNHLYFYWYRQILGQKVEFLVSFYNNEISEKSEIFDDQFSVERPDGSNFTLKIRSTKLEDSAMYFCASSEWLNRDQPQHFGDGTRLSIL.